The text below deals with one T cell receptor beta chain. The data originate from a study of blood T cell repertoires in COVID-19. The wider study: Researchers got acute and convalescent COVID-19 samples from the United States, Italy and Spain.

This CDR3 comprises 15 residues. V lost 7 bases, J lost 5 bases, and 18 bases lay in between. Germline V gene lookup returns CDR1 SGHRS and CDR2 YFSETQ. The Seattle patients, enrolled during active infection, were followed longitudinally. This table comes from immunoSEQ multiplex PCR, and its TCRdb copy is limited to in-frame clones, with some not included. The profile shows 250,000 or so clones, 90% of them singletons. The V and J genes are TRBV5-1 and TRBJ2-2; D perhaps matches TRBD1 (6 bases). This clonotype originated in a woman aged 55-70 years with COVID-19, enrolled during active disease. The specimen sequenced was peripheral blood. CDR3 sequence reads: CASFRDRLQTGELFF. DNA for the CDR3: TGCGCCAGCTTCCGAGACAGGCTACAAACCGGGGAGCTGTTTTTT.